The next 15 T cell receptor beta chains were all read from a single sample in a study of blood T cell repertoires in COVID-19. TCRdb's table, derived via immunoSEQ multiplex PCR, lists solely in-frame clones and lacks some. Of fewer than 50,000 clones in the sample, approximately 79% are singletons; the top ten hold roughly 25%. Sequencing input: peripheral blood. The receptor set was obtained from a man in his 70s with acute or convalescent COVID-19.

This clone was observed many times. This rearrangement joins TRBV18 to TRBJ1-1; 8 nucleotides agree with TRBD1. Germline-derived CDR1 and CDR2 are KGHSH and LQKENI. V dropped 4 bases and J dropped 3; count of bases not matched to a gene: 4. The CDR3 totals 14 residues. As DNA, the CDR3 is TGTGCCAGCTCACTAGGACAGGGAGACACTGAAGCTTTCTTT. Protein: CASSLGQGDTEAFF.

This rearrangement joins TRBV4-1 to TRBJ1-5; no reliable D call. Trimming left V 0 bases short and J 3 bases short, with 6 bases between. The length of the CDR3 is 14 residues. The germline gives CDR1 MGHRA, CDR2 YSYEKL. CDR3 coding DNA: TGCGCCAGCAGCCAAGAACAGAACAATCAGCCCCAGCATTTT. Its translation: CASSQEQNNQPQHF.

This clone was seen only a few times. The V gene is TRBV12-5, the J gene TRBJ2-2, with D unresolved. Trimming stripped 7 bases from V and 1 base from J, with 7 bases between. CDR1 is LGHNT and CDR2 is FRNRAP in the germline V gene. The CDR3 is 13 residues long. This chain's CDR3 is CASVPENTGELFF. The CDR3 DNA sequence: TGTGCTAGTGTTCCAGAGAACACCGGGGAGCTGTTTTTT.

The chain couples TRBV27 to TRBJ2-7; 11 bases are shared with TRBD2. The junction had 5 bases not matched to a gene; V was cut back by 4 bases and J by 3 bases. Germline V CDR1 and CDR2: MNHEY, SMNVEV (reference sequence). This CDR3 is 15 amino acids long. The CDR3 DNA reads as TGTGCCAGCAGTTCTCTTGGGACTAGCGGCTACGAGCAGTACTTC. Translating it yields CASSSLGTSGYEQYF.

V and J are TRBV9 and TRBJ2-3, with 13 bases lining up with TRBD2. With 3 bases clipped from V and 2 bases from J, the junction kept 9 bases outside the gene matches. The CDR3 is made up of 18 amino acids. Germline V gene sequence: CDR1 SGDLS, CDR2 YYNGEE. CDR3 nucleotides: TGTGCCAGCAGCGGACTTCGGACTAGCGGGAGCCACACAGATACGCAGTATTTT. It specifies CASSGLRTSGSHTDTQYF. Full variable domain (missing parts from reference TRBV9 and TRBJ2-3): DSGVTQTPKHLITATGQRVTLRCSPRSGDLSVYWYQQSLDQGLQFLIQYYNGEERAKGNILERFSAQQFPDLHSELNLSSLELGDSALYFCASSGLRTSGSHTDTQYFGPGTRLTVL.

This CDR3 reads CASSLGTPFTDTQYF. CDR3 coding DNA: TGTGCCAGCAGCTTAGGGACTCCCTTCACAGATACGCAGTATTTT. The V gene is TRBV7-3, the J gene TRBJ2-3, with D tentatively TRBD2 (6 bases). The germline CDR1 and CDR2 sequences are SGHTA and FQGTGA. Trimming pared 2 bases from V and 2 bases from J, leaving 11 bases between. The CDR3 is made up of 15 amino acids.

This chain connects TRBV9 to TRBJ2-7, with TRBD1 matching 9 bases. The junction had 5 bases not matched to a gene; V was cut back by 4 bases and J by 0 bases. Looked up from germline, CDR1 is SGDLS and CDR2 is YYNGEE. The CDR3 is 15 amino acids. CDR3 nucleotide sequence: TGTGCCAGCAGCCCCGGGACAGGGTACTCCTACGAGCAGTACTTC. Translating it yields CASSPGTGYSYEQYF.

This clone is categorized as medium-sized (0.01 to 0.1%). The J gene is TRBJ2-2, the V gene TRBV9, with TRBD2 identical over 7 bases. V lost 0 bases, J lost 1 base, and 3 bases stayed unmatched. The V gene's germline CDR1 is SGDLS and CDR2 YYNGEE. The CDR3 sequence is 16 residues long. The CDR3 region is CASSVASSGNTGELFF. CDR3 nucleotide sequence: TGTGCCAGCAGCGTAGCTTCTAGCGGGAACACCGGGGAGCTGTTTTTT. The full variable domain, its missing parts supplied by reference TRBV9 and TRBJ2-2, is DSGVTQTPKHLITATGQRVTLRCSPRSGDLSVYWYQQSLDQGLQFLIQYYNGEERAKGNILERFSAQQFPDLHSELNLSSLELGDSALYFCASSVASSGNTGELFFGEGSRLTVL.

The chain is built from TRBV6-5 and TRBJ2-5; 8 bases are shared with TRBD1. The CDR3 is 14 amino acids. Trimming took 4 bases from V and 5 from J; bases not matched to a gene: 6. Germline CDR1 reads MNHEY; CDR2 reads SVGAGI. The CDR3 reads CASSSYRGYETQYF. The CDR3 DNA follows: TGTGCCAGCAGTTCATACAGGGGGTATGAGACCCAGTACTTC.

This chain connects TRBV6-1 to TRBJ2-3; 8 positions match TRBD2. V gave up 3 bases and J gave up 2 bases; unmatched junction bases: 10. This CDR3 is built from 17 residues. Germline loops: CDR1 MNHNS, CDR2 SASEGT. The CDR3 loop is CASSDNGGGPDTDTQYF. DNA for the CDR3: TGTGCCAGCAGTGACAACGGGGGGGGCCCAGACACAGATACGCAGTATTTT.

This chain connects TRBV28 to TRBJ2-3; D is perhaps TRBD1 (6 bases). The CDR3 sequence is 15 residues long. The V and J ends lost 7 bases and 1 base respectively, with 15 bases between them. The germline V gene has CDR1 MDHEN and CDR2 SYDVKM. This chain's CDR3 is CASISTGIGTDTQYF. The CDR3 bases are TGTGCCAGCATCTCCACAGGGATCGGCACAGATACGCAGTATTTT.

This clone was detected only a few times. This chain joins TRBV5-1 and TRBJ2-3, with 12 bases aligning to TRBD1. V lost 0 bases, J lost 7 bases, and 3 bases stayed unmatched. Per germline, CDR1 SGHRS and CDR2 YFSETQ. CDR3 length equals 15 residues. For the CDR3, the DNA is TGCGCCAGCAGCTTGGAGGGACAGGGGGCAAATACGCAGTATTTT. This sequence encodes CASSLEGQGANTQYF.

This clone was counted a few times. The J gene is TRBJ1-2, the V gene TRBV3-1 (or the pseudogene TRBV3-2); 8 positions agree with TRBD1. CDR1 and CDR2 (germline): LGHDT, YNNKEL (reference sequence). Germline trimming cut 2 bases from V and 10 bases from J; bases unmatched to any gene: 9. This CDR3 comprises 14 residues. The DNA of the CDR3 is TGTGCCAGCAGCCAAAGTGGGACAGGCCCTATCTACACCTTC. Protein sequence: CASSQSGTGPIYTF.

The chain recombines TRBV7-2 with TRBJ1-2; D is ambiguous. The CDR3 is made up of 16 amino acids. Germline V gene sequence: CDR1 SGHTA, CDR2 FQGNSA. Trimming took off 1 base at V and 0 bases at J, with 12 bases between the two ends. CDR3 sequence: CASSLGGSGANYGYTF. CDR3 sequence (DNA): TGTGCCAGCAGCTTAGGAGGGTCGGGCGCTAACTATGGCTACACCTTC.

The chain links TRBV7-8 to TRBJ2-5, with D unclear. Germline loops: CDR1 SGHVS, CDR2 FQNEAQ. This CDR3 contains 15 residues. Trimming left V 5 bases short and J 2 bases short, with 15 bases between. The CDR3 is CASSPHGAVQETQYF. The CDR3 bases are TGTGCCAGCAGCCCCCATGGCGCGGTTCAAGAGACCCAGTACTTC.